This TCR beta chain derives from a study of blood T cells in healthy people across ages. Primers used in a second PCR of roughly 6 to 11 cycles were a sample-barcoded 5' primer and a J-beta primer mix. TCRdb reanalysed the 5' RACE reads using MiXCR and keeps one entry per CDR3 protein. The repertoire holds 800,000 to 950,000 distinct CDR3 sequences, 48% seen once, with 13% in the top ten. The CDR3 sequence is 13 residues long. CDR1 and CDR2 (germline): LGHDT, YNNKEL (reference sequence). V lost 0 bases and J 7 bases, leaving 9 bases between the germline ends. Sequencing was carried out using blood. This sequence was found in a man aged 25 to 40 in good health. This chain links TRBV3-1 with TRBJ1-2; TRBD1 might be the D (5 bases). In DNA, the CDR3 is TGTGCCAGCAGCCAAGATGCAGGGCGTGGCTACACCTTC. Translation: CASSQDAGRGYTF.